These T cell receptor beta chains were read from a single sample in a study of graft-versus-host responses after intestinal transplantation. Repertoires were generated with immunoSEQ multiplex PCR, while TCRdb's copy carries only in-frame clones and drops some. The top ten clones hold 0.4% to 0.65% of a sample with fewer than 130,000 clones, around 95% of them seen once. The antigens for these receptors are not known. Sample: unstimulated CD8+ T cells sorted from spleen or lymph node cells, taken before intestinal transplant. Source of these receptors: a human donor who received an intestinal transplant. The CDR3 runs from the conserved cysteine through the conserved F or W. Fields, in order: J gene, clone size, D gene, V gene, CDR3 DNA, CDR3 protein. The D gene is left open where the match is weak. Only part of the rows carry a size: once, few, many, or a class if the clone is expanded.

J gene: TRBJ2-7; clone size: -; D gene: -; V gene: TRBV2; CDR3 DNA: TGTGCCATCCAGCGGGACAGCCCCTACGAGCAGTACTTC; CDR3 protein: CAIQRDSPYEQYF
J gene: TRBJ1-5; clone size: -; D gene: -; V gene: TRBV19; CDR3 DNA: TGTGCCAGTAGTATTGTGGGGGTCGGCAATCAGCCCCAGCATTTT; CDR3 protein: CASSIVGVGNQPQHF
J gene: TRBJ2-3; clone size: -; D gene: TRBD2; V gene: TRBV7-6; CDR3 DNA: TGTGCCAGCAGCTTAGGTACTAGCGGGAGGGCCACAGATACGCAGTATTTT; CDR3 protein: CASSLGTSGRATDTQYF
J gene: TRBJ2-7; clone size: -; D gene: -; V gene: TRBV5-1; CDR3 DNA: TGCGCCAGCAGCGCCCTGGCTATAGGTGGTTACGAGCAGTACTTC; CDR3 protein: CASSALAIGGYEQYF
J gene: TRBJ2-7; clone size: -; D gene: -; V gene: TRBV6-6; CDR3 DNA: TGTGCCAGCAGTCCGGAGGCGGCGGCCCCCTACGAGCAGTACTTC; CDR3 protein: CASSPEAAAPYEQYF
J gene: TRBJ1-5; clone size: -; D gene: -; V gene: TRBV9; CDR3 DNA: TGTGCCAGCAGCGTGGGGCCAGTTGGGCAGCCCCAGCATTTT; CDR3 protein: CASSVGPVGQPQHF
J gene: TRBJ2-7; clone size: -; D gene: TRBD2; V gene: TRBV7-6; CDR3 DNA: TGTGCCAGCAGCACGACTAGCGGGCCTAACCTCTCCTACGAGCAGTACTTC; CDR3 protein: CASSTTSGPNLSYEQYF
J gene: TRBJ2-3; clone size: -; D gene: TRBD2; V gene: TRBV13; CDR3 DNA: TGTGCCAGCAGCTCCCGCTTAATGTGGACTAGCGGGGGACAAACTAGCACAGATACGCAGTATTTT; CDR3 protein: CASSSRLMWTSGGQTSTDTQYF
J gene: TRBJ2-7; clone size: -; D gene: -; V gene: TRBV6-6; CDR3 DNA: TGTGCCAGCAGTTACTCGAGTGCTTACGAGCAGTACTTC; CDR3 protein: CASSYSSAYEQYF
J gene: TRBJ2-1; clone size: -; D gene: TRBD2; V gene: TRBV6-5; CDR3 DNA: TGTGCCAGCAGCCGGACTAGCAACAATGAGCAGTTCTTC; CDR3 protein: CASSRTSNNEQFF
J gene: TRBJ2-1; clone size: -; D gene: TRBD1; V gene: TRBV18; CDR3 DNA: TGTGCCAGCTCACCAACAGGGGACTCCTACAATGAGCAGTTCTTC; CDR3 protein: CASSPTGDSYNEQFF
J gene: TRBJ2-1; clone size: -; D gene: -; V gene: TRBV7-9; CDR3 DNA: TGTGCCAGCAGCTTAGTTACCGCCACCTACAATGAGCAGTTCTTC; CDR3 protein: CASSLVTATYNEQFF
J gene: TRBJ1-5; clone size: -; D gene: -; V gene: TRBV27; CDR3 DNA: TGTGCCAGCAGTTTTTCCCCCGGGGCGAGCAATCAGCCCCAGCATTTT; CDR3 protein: CASSFSPGASNQPQHF
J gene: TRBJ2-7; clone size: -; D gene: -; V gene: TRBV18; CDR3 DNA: TGTGCCAGCTCACCGCGGACTTGGGACGGGACCTACGAGCAGTACTTC; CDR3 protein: CASSPRTWDGTYEQYF
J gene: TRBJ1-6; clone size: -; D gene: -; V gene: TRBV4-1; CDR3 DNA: TGCGCCAGCAGCCAAATAGGTCAGGACCGTAATTCACCCCTCCACTTT; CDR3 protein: CASSQIGQDRNSPLHF
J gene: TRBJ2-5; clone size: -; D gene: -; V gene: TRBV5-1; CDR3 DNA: TGCGCCAGCAGCTTGGTGGGGGGCGCGTCAGGAGAGACCCAGTACTTC; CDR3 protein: CASSLVGGASGETQYF
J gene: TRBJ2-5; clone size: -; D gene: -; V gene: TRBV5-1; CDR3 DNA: TGCGCCAGCAGCAGGATACCCCAGTACTTC; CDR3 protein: CASSRIPQYF
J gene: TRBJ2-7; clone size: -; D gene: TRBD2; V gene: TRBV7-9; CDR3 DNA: TGTGCCAGCAGCGGGGGGGACGGGATCTACGAGCAGTACTTC; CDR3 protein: CASSGGDGIYEQYF
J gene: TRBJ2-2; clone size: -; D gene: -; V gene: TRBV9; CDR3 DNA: TGTGCCAGCAGCGTAGTGCCCTCCCTTAAGACAGTCAACACCGGGGAGCTGTTTTTT; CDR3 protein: CASSVVPSLKTVNTGELFF
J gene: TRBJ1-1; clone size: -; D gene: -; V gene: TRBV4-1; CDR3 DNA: TGCGCCAGCAGCCAAGGAAACAGCGAAGCTTTCTTT; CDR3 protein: CASSQGNSEAFF
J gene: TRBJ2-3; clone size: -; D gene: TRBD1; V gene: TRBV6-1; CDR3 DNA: TGTGCCAGCAGGGGACAGGGCGCAGATACGCAGTATTTT; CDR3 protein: CASRGQGADTQYF
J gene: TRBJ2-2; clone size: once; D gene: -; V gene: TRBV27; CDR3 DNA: TGTGCCAGCAGTTTCAGAGCGAACACCGGGGAGCTGTTTTTT; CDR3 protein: CASSFRANTGELFF
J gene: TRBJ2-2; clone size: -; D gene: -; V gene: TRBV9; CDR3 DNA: TGTGCCAGCAGCGGCGGGGTGGGCACCGGGGAGCTGTTTTTT; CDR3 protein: CASSGGVGTGELFF
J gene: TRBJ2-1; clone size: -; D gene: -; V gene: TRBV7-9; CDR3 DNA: TGTGCCAGCAGCTTAGCGGACAGCTCCTACAATGAGCAGTTCTTC; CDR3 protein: CASSLADSSYNEQFF
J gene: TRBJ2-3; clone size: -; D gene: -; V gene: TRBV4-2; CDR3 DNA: TGTGCCAGCAGCCAAGTCGCATCGGGATCTACGCAGTATTTT; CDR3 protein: CASSQVASGSTQYF
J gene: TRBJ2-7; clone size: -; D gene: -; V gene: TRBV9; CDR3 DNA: TGTGTCAGCAGCGTAGAAACCACCGGGGCCTACGAGCAGTACTTC; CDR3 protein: CVSSVETTGAYEQYF
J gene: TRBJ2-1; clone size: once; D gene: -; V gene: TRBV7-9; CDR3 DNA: TGTGCCAGCAGCCCCTTGTCGGGAGCGTGGAATGAGCAGTTCTTC; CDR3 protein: CASSPLSGAWNEQFF
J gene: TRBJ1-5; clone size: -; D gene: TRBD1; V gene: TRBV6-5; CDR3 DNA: TGTGCCAGCACACCGGGACAGGCTAATCAGCCCCAGCATTTT; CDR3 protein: CASTPGQANQPQHF
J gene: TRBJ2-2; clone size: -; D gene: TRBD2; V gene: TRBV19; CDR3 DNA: TGTGCCAGCTCGACTAGCGGGAGCGCGAACACCGGGGAGCTGTTTTTT; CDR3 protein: CASSTSGSANTGELFF
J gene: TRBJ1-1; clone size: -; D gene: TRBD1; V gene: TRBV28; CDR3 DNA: TGTGCCAGCAGTACACTACAGGGGGCGGCCACTGAAGCTTTCTTT; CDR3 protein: CASSTLQGAATEAFF
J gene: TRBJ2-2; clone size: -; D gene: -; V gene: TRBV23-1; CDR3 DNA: TGCGCCAGCAGTCAATCTAGGGCAGGGGACACCGGGGAGCTGTTTTTT; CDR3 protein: CASSQSRAGDTGELFF
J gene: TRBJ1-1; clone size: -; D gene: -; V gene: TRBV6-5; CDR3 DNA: TGTGCCAGCAGTAATCGACCGAAGAACACTGAAGCTTTCTTT; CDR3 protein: CASSNRPKNTEAFF
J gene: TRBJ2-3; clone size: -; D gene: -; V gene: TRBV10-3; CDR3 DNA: TGTGCCATCAGTGAGTCGTGGCGGGACACAGATACGCAGTATTTT; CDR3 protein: CAISESWRDTDTQYF
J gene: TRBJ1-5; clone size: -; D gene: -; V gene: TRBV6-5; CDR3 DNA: TGTGCCAGCACGCTAACAGGGTCAGACAATCAGCCCCAGCATTTT; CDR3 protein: CASTLTGSDNQPQHF
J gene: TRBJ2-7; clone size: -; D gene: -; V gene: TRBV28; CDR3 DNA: TGTGCCAGCAGTTTCGGGGCGGGGCCGAGGGACTACGAGCAGTACTTC; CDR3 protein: CASSFGAGPRDYEQYF
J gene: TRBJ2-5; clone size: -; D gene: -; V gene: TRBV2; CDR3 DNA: TGTGCCAGCAGTGAATTTGGGGGGTCTGATGAGACCCAGTACTTC; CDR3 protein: CASSEFGGSDETQYF
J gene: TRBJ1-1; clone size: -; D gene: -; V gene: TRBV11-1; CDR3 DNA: TGTGCCAGCAGCTTGTTGAATACTGAAGCTTTCTTT; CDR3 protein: CASSLLNTEAFF
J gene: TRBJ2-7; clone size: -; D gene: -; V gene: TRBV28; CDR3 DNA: TGTGCCAGCAGATGGAGGGGCCTCATCTCTCACGAGCAGTACTTC; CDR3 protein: CASRWRGLISHEQYF
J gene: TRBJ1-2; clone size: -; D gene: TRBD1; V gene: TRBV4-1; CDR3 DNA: TGCGCCAGCAGCCCACCCGGGACAGGGCAAATCTATGGCTACACCTTC; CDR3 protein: CASSPPGTGQIYGYTF
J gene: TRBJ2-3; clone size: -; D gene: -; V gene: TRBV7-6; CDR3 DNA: TGTGCCAGCAGCCCTCTCTCCCCTTCGCAGTATTTT; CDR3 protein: CASSPLSPSQYF
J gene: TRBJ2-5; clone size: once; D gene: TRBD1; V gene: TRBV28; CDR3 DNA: TGTGCCAGCAGTTCACAGGGGATCGTGGGAGAGACCCAGTACTTC; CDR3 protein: CASSSQGIVGETQYF